The text below deals with one T cell receptor beta chain. The germline gives CDR1 PRHDT, CDR2 FYEKMQ (reference sequence). Deletions cut 2 bases from V and 1 base from J, with 5 bases between. The CDR3 contains 14 residues. These data come from a study of blood T cell repertoires in COVID-19. On the study more broadly: Acute and convalescent COVID-19 specimens originated in the United States, Italy and Spain. T cells, B-cell-depleted T cells, or PBMCs supplied cDNA or gDNA.

As originally analysed: It was from reference gene primer amplification that nucleated cell counts were estimated. Profiling relied on immunoSEQ multiplex PCR, and the TCRdb table lists in-frame clones only, not all of them. Clone size and the V and J calls come from that table; the DNA yielded D and trimming. The top ten clones hold around 2.5% of a sample with roughly 260,000 clones, 87% of them seen once. This chain joins TRBV13 and TRBJ2-2; D gene ambiguous. The sequenced material came from peripheral blood. The clonotype was recovered from a woman in her forties or fifties with acute or convalescent COVID-19. In DNA form, the CDR3 reads TGTGCCAGCAGCTTACTGCGGAACACCGGGGAGCTGTTTTTT. This gives the protein CASSLLRNTGELFF.